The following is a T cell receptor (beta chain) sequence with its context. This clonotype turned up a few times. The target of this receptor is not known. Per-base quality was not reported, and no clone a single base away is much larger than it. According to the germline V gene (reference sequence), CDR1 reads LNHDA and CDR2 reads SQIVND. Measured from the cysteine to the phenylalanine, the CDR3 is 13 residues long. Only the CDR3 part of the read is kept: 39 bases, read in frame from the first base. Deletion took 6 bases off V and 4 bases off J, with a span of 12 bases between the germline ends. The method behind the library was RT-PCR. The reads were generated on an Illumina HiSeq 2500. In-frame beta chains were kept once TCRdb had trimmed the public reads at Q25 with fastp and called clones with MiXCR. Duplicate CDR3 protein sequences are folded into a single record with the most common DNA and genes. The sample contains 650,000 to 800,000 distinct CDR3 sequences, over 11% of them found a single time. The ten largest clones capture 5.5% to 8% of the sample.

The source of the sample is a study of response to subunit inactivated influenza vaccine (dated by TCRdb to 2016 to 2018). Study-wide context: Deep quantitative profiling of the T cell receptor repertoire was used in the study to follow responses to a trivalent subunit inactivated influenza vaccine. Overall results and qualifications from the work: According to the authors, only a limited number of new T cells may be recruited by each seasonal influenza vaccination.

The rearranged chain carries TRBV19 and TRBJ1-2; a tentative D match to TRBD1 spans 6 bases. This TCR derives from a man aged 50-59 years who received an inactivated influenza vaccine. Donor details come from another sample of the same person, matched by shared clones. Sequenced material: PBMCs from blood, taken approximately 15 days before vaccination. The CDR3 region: CASSTQGTYGYTF. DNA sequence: TGTGCCAGTAGCACACAGGGAACCTATGGCTACACCTTC.